A selection of T cell receptor beta chains follows, all from one sample in a study of graft-versus-host responses after intestinal transplantation. These receptors' targets are unknown. Clones were sequenced by immunoSEQ multiplex PCR, and TCRdb holds only the in-frame ones, with some missing. The sample has 99,000 or so clones, about 88% seen once; the top ten hold over 0.7%. This material consisted of unstimulated CD4+ T cells sorted from spleen or lymph node cells, taken before intestinal transplant. The receptor set was obtained from a human donor who received an intestinal transplant. Each CDR3 is given with its conserved first and last residue. D genes are given only for firm matches. Only part of the rows carry a size: once, few, many, or a class if the clone is expanded.

D,V,length,J,size,DNA,CDR3
-,TRBV6-5,14,TRBJ1-1,-,TGTGCCAGCAGTGGCAGGGGCAGGAACACTGAAGCTTTCTTT,CASSGRGRNTEAFF
-,TRBV2,11,TRBJ2-1,-,TGTGCCAGCAGTGTACTAAATGAGCAGTTCTTC,CASSVLNEQFF
-,TRBV6-1,15,TRBJ2-5,-,TGTGCCAGCACTTCTGGGGGCAAGCGGTTAGAGACCCAGTACTTC,CASTSGGKRLETQYF
TRBD1,TRBV27,15,TRBJ1-6,-,TGTGCCAGCAGTCAATTACAGGGGGTAAATTCACCCCTCCACTTT,CASSQLQGVNSPLHF
-,TRBV30,15,TRBJ2-5,-,TGTGCCTGGAGTTTGTTTGTGAATTCTAAAGAGACCCAGTACTTC,CAWSLFVNSKETQYF
-,TRBV6-5,13,TRBJ2-7,few,TGTGCCAGCAGACAGGGCATTGTGTACGAGCAGTACTTC,CASRQGIVYEQYF
-,TRBV6-4,14,TRBJ1-6,once,TGTGCCAGCAGTCAGGGCCATCGTAATTCACCCCTCCACTTT,CASSQGHRNSPLHF
-,TRBV6-6,15,TRBJ2-3,-,TGTGCCAGCAGTTCCTCCCCCGTGCGGGCAGATGCGCAGTATTTT,CASSSSPVRADAQYF
-,TRBV7-9,14,TRBJ2-7,once,TGTGCCAGCAGCTTAGGGCCTGTTGACGACGAGCAGTACTTC,CASSLGPVDDEQYF
-,TRBV7-2,13,TRBJ1-5,-,TGTGCCAGCAGCTTAATGGAGCGTCAGCCCCAGCATTTT,CASSLMERQPQHF
-,TRBV2,14,TRBJ2-7,-,TGTGCCAGCAGGGCCAGGGGGGGGCCCTACGAGCAGTACTTC,CASRARGGPYEQYF
-,TRBV5-1,15,TRBJ2-1,-,TGCGCCAGCAGCGTGACTGGGAGCTCCTACAATGAGCAGTTCTTC,CASSVTGSSYNEQFF
TRBD1,TRBV6-6,16,TRBJ1-4,-,TGTGCCAGCAGTTCGCCTTCAAGGGGGCTCCGAATAAAACTGTTTTTT,CASSSPSRGLRIKLFF
TRBD2,TRBV5-1,16,TRBJ2-7,-,TGCGCCAGCAGCCCCCTGACTAGCGGGGGCTTTTACGAGCAGTACTTC,CASSPLTSGGFYEQYF
-,TRBV2,17,TRBJ2-3,-,TGTGCCAGCAGTCGGGGGGGCATGGACAGGCGCACAGATACGCAGTATTTT,CASSRGGMDRRTDTQYF
-,TRBV4-2,15,TRBJ2-7,-,TGTGCCAGCAGCCAAGATCTTGGCCTTGTGCTCGAGCAGTACTTC,CASSQDLGLVLEQYF
TRBD1,TRBV10-3,14,TRBJ1-3,-,TGTGCCACCCAACAGGGGGTTACTGGAAACACCATATATTTT,CATQQGVTGNTIYF
-,TRBV7-9,16,TRBJ1-1,-,TGTGCCAGCAGCCGCGTGATTCGGGGTACTGGAACTAGTTGGGACTTT,CASSRVIRGTGTSWDF
-,TRBV5-1,14,TRBJ2-3,once,TGCGCCAGCAGCAAGGACTACAACACAGATACGCAGTATTTT,CASSKDYNTDTQYF
-,TRBV10-1,16,TRBJ2-5,-,TGCGCCAGCAGTGAGTCGGGGTCTAGCCCCCAAGAGACCCAGTACTTC,CASSESGSSPQETQYF
TRBD2,TRBV7-3,15,TRBJ2-5,-,TGTGCCAGCAGCCAAGGGACTAGCGGCGGGTCTACCCAGTACTTC,CASSQGTSGGSTQYF
TRBD1,TRBV6-5,14,TRBJ2-5,-,TGTGCCAGCAGCCCCACAGGGGGCTGGCAGACCCAGTACTTC,CASSPTGGWQTQYF
TRBD1,TRBV6-1,15,TRBJ1-4,-,TGTGCCAGCAGTTCCTACAGGGGAGGCGGTGAAAAACTGTTTTTT,CASSSYRGGGEKLFF
-,TRBV5-1,13,TRBJ2-3,-,TGCGCCAGCAGCTTGTGGGTCGCAGATACGCAGTATTTT,CASSLWVADTQYF
TRBD2,TRBV28,17,TRBJ2-7,-,TGTGCCAGCAGTTTCCCCTCGAGGGGCGGGAGGGGGTACGAGCAGTACTTC,CASSFPSRGGRGYEQYF
-,TRBV2,13,TRBJ2-3,-,TGTGCCAGCAGGAGGGACCACACAGATACGCAGTATTTT,CASRRDHTDTQYF
-,TRBV6-6,14,TRBJ2-7,-,TGTGCCAGCAGTTCCTACCCGTACCAGGGCGAGCAGTACTTC,CASSSYPYQGEQYF
-,TRBV25-1,15,TRBJ1-1,-,TGTGCCAGCAGTGAATCTTGGGAAAGGCGGACTGAAGCTTTCTTT,CASSESWERRTEAFF
-,TRBV6-6,14,TRBJ1-4,-,TGTGCCAGCAGTTATGGCAGGCTGAATGAAAAACTGTTTTTT,CASSYGRLNEKLFF
-,TRBV29-1,13,TRBJ1-2,-,TGCAGCGTTGAAGTGGCCAGGTACTATGGCTACACCTTC,CSVEVARYYGYTF
-,TRBV2,13,TRBJ1-2,-,TGTGCCAGCAGTGAAAGGGGAGCTCTTGGCTACACCTTC,CASSERGALGYTF
-,TRBV18,13,TRBJ2-3,-,TGTGCCAGCTCACCAGTCCCGAGAGATACGCAGTATTTT,CASSPVPRDTQYF
TRBD1,TRBV7-2,15,TRBJ2-5,-,TGTGCCAGCAGCTCGGGGACAGTCCTAAAAGAGACCCAGTACTTC,CASSSGTVLKETQYF
TRBD1,TRBV6-1,14,TRBJ1-1,few,TGTGCCAGCAGTACAACAGGGGGTCGCACTGAAGCTTTCTTT,CASSTTGGRTEAFF
-,TRBV30,12,TRBJ2-5,-,TGTGCCTGGAGTGTATTCGGAGAGACCCAGTACTTC,CAWSVFGETQYF
-,TRBV27,17,TRBJ2-2,-,TGTGCCAGCAGTTTTGGGGTTTTGGGGGCGACGGCCGGGGAGCTGTTTTTT,CASSFGVLGATAGELFF
-,TRBV5-5,16,TRBJ1-5,-,TGTGCCAGCAGCTTGGCCGGGGGTACGGTTAATCAGCCCCAGCATTTT,CASSLAGGTVNQPQHF
TRBD2,TRBV6-1,17,TRBJ2-2,-,TGTGCCAGCAGTGAAGTCCCGGGGGGGCCCAACACCGGGGAGCTGTTTTTT,CASSEVPGGPNTGELFF
-,TRBV28,15,TRBJ1-1,-,TGTGCCAGCAGTCCTATTATCGCTCCGGGCACTGAAGCTTTCTTT,CASSPIIAPGTEAFF
-,TRBV14,13,TRBJ1-1,-,TGTGCCAGCAGCCAAATTAGGGCGACTGAAGCTTTCTTT,CASSQIRATEAFF
-,TRBV18,14,TRBJ2-2,-,TGTGCCAGCTCACCACCGGTGGACACCGGGGAGCTGTTTTTT,CASSPPVDTGELFF
-,TRBV11-3,14,TRBJ1-6,-,TGTGCCAGCAGCTTAGTGGTTTTTAATTCACCCCTCCACTTT,CASSLVVFNSPLHF